This T cell receptor (beta chain) came from a study of T cell changes during pregnancy in multiple sclerosis. Sequencing was performed with immunoSEQ multiplex PCR; in TCRdb, only in-frame clones are kept and a portion is missing. This table holds tens of thousands of clones, roughly 93% found once. The germline V gene encodes CDR1 LNHDA and CDR2 SQIVND (reference sequence). V dropped 5 bases and J dropped 0; count of bases not matched to a gene: 10. The CDR3 contains 16 residues. This clonotype was obtained from a female donor with multiple sclerosis, enrolled in a pregnancy study. The source was peripheral blood, collected after pregnancy. The rearrangement links TRBV19 to TRBJ2-7; 7 bases are a match to TRBD1. CDR3 loop: CASSGTSTGNSYEQYF. CDR3 nucleotide sequence: TGTGCCAGTAGTGGAACCTCGACAGGGAACTCCTACGAGCAGTACTTC.